This TCR beta chain was profiled in a study of cytomegalovirus exposure and HLA in healthy donors. The PCR ran on 60 Vbeta and 13 Jbeta primers. The repertoire was sequenced with immunoSEQ multiplex PCR; TCRdb's copy has only in-frame clones and lacks some. Among around 180,000 clones listed, 80% to 90% were seen once. Looked up from germline, CDR1 is SGHTA and CDR2 is FQGNSA. Trimming removed 1 base from V and 0 bases from J, with 19 bases in between. The CDR3 contains 18 residues. Sequences were obtained from PBMCs. The chain couples TRBV7-2 to TRBJ2-7; the D gene is possibly TRBD2 (6 bases). This receptor was obtained from a girl between 5 and 17 years old in good health and CMV-seropositive. The CDR3 spells CASSLERRGGRYSYEQYF. The CDR3 DNA is TGTGCCAGCAGCTTAGAAAGAAGGGGTGGGAGGTACTCCTACGAGCAGTACTTC.